The 22 T cell receptor beta chains presented below share a single source sample, sequenced in a study of graft-versus-host responses after intestinal transplantation. Tissue processing of the graft released intraepithelial and lamina propria lymphocytes from it. Repertoires were generated with immunoSEQ multiplex PCR, while TCRdb's copy carries only in-frame clones and drops some. The sample includes about 22,000 clones, around 78% seen only once; the top ten take under 4%. The sequencing used ileum tissue, collected 12 days after intestinal transplant. Receptors originate from a human patient who received an intestinal transplant, so some T cells may come from the graft donor.

As DNA, the CDR3 is TGTGCCAGCAGTGAGTCCGGCGGGCTGGCGCAGTATTTT. Protein: CASSESGGLAQYF. The genes are TRBV6-4 and TRBJ2-3; TRBD2 is a possible D gene (5 bases). This CDR3 has 13 amino acids. Germline CDR1 and CDR2: MRHNA and SNTAGT. V lost 3 bases to trimming and J lost 10 bases, with 14 bases between them.

In its sample, this clone was seen a few times. The chain links TRBV7-2 to TRBJ2-2; TRBD2 agrees at 7 bases. Germline V gives CDR1 SGHTA, CDR2 FQGNSA. The CDR3 runs 16 residues. V shed 3 bases and J 4 bases; nucleotides not matched to a gene: 8. The CDR3 DNA is TGTGCCAGCAGCTTTTCCGGGACTACACCCACCGGGGAGCTGTTTTTT. This translates into CASSFSGTTPTGELFF.

The chain has TRBV20-1 and TRBJ1-1, with D tentatively TRBD1 (6 bases). V dropped 5 bases and J dropped 13 bases, with 17 bases sitting between them. Germline CDR1 reads DFQATT; CDR2 reads SNEGSKA (reference sequence). This CDR3 has 11 amino acids. The CDR3 sequence is CSARMTGEGFF. The CDR3 DNA follows: TGCAGTGCTCGAATGACAGGCGAGGGTTTCTTT.

The rearrangement uses TRBV5-4 and TRBJ1-2; possibly TRBD1 for D (6 bases). Germline V gene sequence: CDR1 SGHNT, CDR2 YYREEE (reference sequence). This CDR3 contains 16 residues. V was cut by 3 bases and J by 3 bases, with 18 bases left in between. In DNA form, the CDR3 reads TGTGCCAGCAGCTGGGCCTCAGGGGCAGATTACTATGGCTACACCTTC. This encodes CASSWASGADYYGYTF. Full variable domain (missing parts from reference TRBV5-4 and TRBJ1-2): ETGVTQSPTHLIKTRGQQVTLRCSSQSGHNTVSWYQQALGQGPQFIFQYYREEENGRGNFPPRFSGLQFPNYSSELNVNALELDDSALYLCASSWASGADYYGYTFGSGTRLTVV.

This rearrangement joins TRBV10-1 to TRBJ2-3; no clear D. V was clipped by 5 bases and J by 0 bases, with 6 bases between them. Germline CDR1 WNHNN, CDR2 SYGVQD (reference sequence). This CDR3 is built from 13 residues. CDR3 protein: CASSLPSTDTQYF. The CDR3 bases are TGCGCCAGCAGTCTACCCAGCACAGATACGCAGTATTTT.

The chain uses TRBV7-8 and TRBJ2-7; weak D call: TRBD1 (6 bases). Germline CDR1 SGHVS, CDR2 FQNEAQ. CDR3 length: 13 residues. V lost 10 bases and J 3 bases, leaving 16 bases between the germline ends. Here the CDR3 DNA reads TGTGCCACCAAAGGGGCAGGGGACTACGAGCAGTACTTC. Protein sequence: CATKGAGDYEQYF. Drawing the rest from reference TRBV7-8 and TRBJ2-7, the complete variable domain is GAGVSQSPRYKVAKRGQDVALRCDPISGHVSLFWYQQALGQGPEFLTYFQNEAQLDKSGLPSDRFFAERPEGSVSTLKIQRTQQEDSAVYLCATKGAGDYEQYFGPGTRLTVT.

The rearrangement links TRBV6-1 to TRBJ1-5, with D perhaps matching TRBD1 (5 bases). CDR3 length: 14 residues. CDR1 MNHNS and CDR2 SASEGT come from the germline V gene. The V gene lost 8 bases and the J gene lost 0 bases, with 11 bases spanning the gap. CDR3 bases: TGTGCCAGCCAACAAGACAGTAGCAATCAGCCCCAGCATTTT. Translated: CASQQDSSNQPQHF.

The table lists this clone with a few counts. The chain recombines TRBV4-1 with TRBJ1-2; 7 nucleotides align to TRBD1. V lost 1 base to trimming and J lost 4 bases; unmatched junction nucleotides: 12. The germline gives CDR1 MGHRA, CDR2 YSYEKL. The CDR3 length is 17 residues. The CDR3 loop reads CASSQATGQEGSYGYTF. In DNA form, the CDR3 reads TGCGCCAGCAGCCAAGCAACCGGACAGGAGGGGAGCTATGGCTACACCTTC.

The chain links TRBV6-6 to TRBJ1-2; TRBD1 might be the D (6 bases). V was pared by 6 bases and J by 3 bases, with 11 bases between. Germline V gene data show CDR1 as MNHNY and CDR2 as SVGAGI (reference sequence). CDR3 length equals 13 residues. The CDR3, as DNA: TGTGCCAGCAGCACAGGGAGGGACTATGGCTACACCTTC. Translated: CASSTGRDYGYTF.

The rearrangement links TRBV6-1 to TRBJ2-2; no reliable D call. The CDR3 spans 14 residues. V lost 3 bases and J 7 bases, leaving 12 bases between the germline ends. Per germline, CDR1 MNHNS and CDR2 SASEGT. In DNA form, the CDR3 reads TGTGCCAGCAGTGATCTAGGATTTAGCGGGGAGCTGTTTTTT. Translation: CASSDLGFSGELFF.

This clone was seen a handful of times. This sequence joins TRBV6-5 and TRBJ2-5; 8 bases are shared with TRBD2. CDR1 and CDR2 (germline): MNHEY, SVGAGI. This CDR3 is built from 14 residues. The trim removed 5 bases at V and 4 bases at J, leaving 6 bases unmatched. Here the CDR3 reads CASSPPLAAETQYF. The CDR3 coding sequence is TGTGCCAGCAGTCCCCCACTAGCGGCAGAGACCCAGTACTTC.

This chain connects TRBV6-4 to TRBJ2-1; D call uncertain. The V and J ends lost 0 bases and 0 bases respectively, with 9 bases between them. CDR3 length: 16 residues. Germline CDR1 is MRHNA and CDR2 is SNTAGT. The CDR3 loop is CASSDSFRSSYNEQFF. Here the CDR3 DNA reads TGTGCCAGCAGTGACTCTTTCCGCAGCTCCTACAATGAGCAGTTCTTC.

The rearrangement links TRBV18 to TRBJ2-5; D may be TRBD1 (6 bases). The CDR3 covers 13 residues. Germline-derived CDR1 and CDR2 are KGHSH and LQKENI. V lost 6 bases, J lost 4 bases, and 12 bases lay in between. CDR3 amino acids: CASSLTGTETQYF. The CDR3 region has the DNA TGTGCCAGCTCCCTTACAGGGACAGAGACCCAGTACTTC.

The J gene is TRBJ2-1, the V gene TRBV9, with D perhaps TRBD2 (6 bases). Germline CDR1 SGDLS, CDR2 YYNGEE. The CDR3 runs to 17 residues. V lost 0 bases and J lost 3, with 16 bases in between. In DNA, the CDR3 is TGTGCCAGCAGCGTAGAGGAAGTGAGGGAGGACTACAATGAGCAGTTCTTC. This translates into CASSVEEVREDYNEQFF.

This clone turned up a few times. The gene calls are TRBV28 and TRBJ2-5; 10 positions match TRBD1. Germline trimming cut 6 bases from V and 1 base from J; bases unmatched to any gene: 2. CDR1 is MDHEN and CDR2 is SYDVKM in the germline V gene. This CDR3 spans 14 amino acids. The CDR3 DNA reads TGTGCCAGCAGCCGGACAGGGGGCCAAGAGACCCAGTACTTC. Its translation: CASSRTGGQETQYF.

The chain joins TRBV6-1 to TRBJ1-2; 7 nucleotides agree with TRBD1. With V trimmed by 7 bases and J by 1 base, 6 bases remained unmatched. The CDR3 covers 14 residues. CDR1 is MNHNS, CDR2 SASEGT, per germline. The CDR3 loop is CASTLGGFNYGYTF. CDR3 bases: TGTGCCAGCACTTTAGGGGGCTTTAACTATGGCTACACCTTC.

The chain is built from TRBV11-1 and TRBJ2-7, with 10 bases that match TRBD2. With 8 bases clipped from V and 3 bases from J, the junction kept 4 bases outside the gene matches. The CDR3 has 13 residues. The germline gives CDR1 SGHAT, CDR2 FQDESV (reference sequence). The CDR3 loop reads CASGLAGDYEQYF. CDR3 in DNA: TGTGCCAGCGGCCTAGCGGGAGACTACGAGCAGTACTTC. The variable domain in full, with the rest retrieved from reference TRBV11-1 and TRBJ2-7, is EAEVAQSPRYKITEKSQAVAFWCDPISGHATLYWYRQILGQGPELLVQFQDESVVDDSQLPKDRFSAERLKGVDSTLKIQPAELGDSAMYLCASGLAGDYEQYFGPGTRLTVT.

The chain links TRBV2 to TRBJ1-1; 7 nucleotides line up with TRBD1. From germline, CDR1 is SNHLY and CDR2 FYNNEI. Unmatched junction bases numbered 7, after V lost 3 bases and J lost 3 bases. The CDR3 spans 15 residues. This chain's CDR3 is CASSEAGGWDTEAFF. In DNA form, the CDR3 reads TGTGCCAGCAGTGAGGCAGGGGGGTGGGACACTGAAGCTTTCTTT.

The chain has TRBV29-1 and TRBJ1-1; TRBD1 agrees at 7 bases. V lost 4 bases, J lost 6 bases, and 5 bases stayed unmatched. CDR1 and CDR2 (germline): SQVTM, ANQGSEA. CDR3 length: 12 amino acids. The CDR3 sequence: CSVVSGGPEAFF. As DNA, the CDR3 is TGCAGCGTTGTTTCAGGGGGTCCTGAAGCTTTCTTT.

This chain links TRBV4-1 with TRBJ2-7; 7 nucleotides agree with TRBD2. This CDR3 is built from 15 residues. CDR1 MGHRA and CDR2 YSYEKL come from the germline V gene. V shed 4 bases and J 0 bases; nucleotides not matched to a gene: 6. As DNA, the CDR3 is TGCGCCAGCAGCCCAGCGGGGTTTAGCTCCTACGAGCAGTACTTC. It encodes CASSPAGFSSYEQYF.

V and J are TRBV6-1 and TRBJ2-5; 7 bases line up with TRBD1. The V segment lost 6 bases and the J segment 6 bases; nucleotides outside the gene matches: 7. The CDR3 is made up of 13 amino acids. Germline CDR1 is MNHNS and CDR2 is SASEGT. Here the CDR3 DNA reads TGTGCCAGCAGCAAAGGGGGCACTCAGACCCAGTACTTC. Protein product: CASSKGGTQTQYF.

This clone has more than one count but fewer than ten. This rearrangement joins TRBV5-4 to TRBJ2-3; 7 nucleotides agree with TRBD2. The CDR3 contains 13 residues. CDR1 SGHNT and CDR2 YYREEE come from the germline V gene (reference sequence). J lost 6 bases, V lost 8 bases, and 9 bases had no gene match. DNA of the CDR3: TGTGCCAGTGCGGGGCTAGCGGCGGATACGCAGTATTTT. Its protein product is CASAGLAADTQYF. Full variable domain (remainder filled in from reference TRBV5-4 and TRBJ2-3): ETGVTQSPTHLIKTRGQQVTLRCSSQSGHNTVSWYQQALGQGPQFIFQYYREEENGRGNFPPRFSGLQFPNYSSELNVNALELDDSALYLCASAGLAADTQYFGPGTRLTVL.